The T cell receptor (beta chain) described here comes from a study of shared clonotypes between healthy human individuals (TCRdb year 2020). A note on the overall study: A couple of women and a few men aged 18 to 49 years were included in the cohort. Per donor, three plates each were used for CD4 naive and CD4 memory, two for CD8 naive, and one for CD8 memory. To estimate repertoire size and how much clonotypes are shared between individuals, the study performed deep sequencing of blood TCR repertoires from five healthy adults. Different laboratories and diverse techniques were used to prepare libraries and sequence TCR repertoires, to increase sequencing depth and limit assay-specific biases. Leukapheresis yielded between about 0.8 and 9.5 billion PBMCs per donor. Study-wide conclusions, independent of this receptor: Pairwise subsampling indicated that sequencing depth was expected to affect the degree of clonotype sharing among donors. Clonotypes shared by all four sorted-subset donors showed higher generation probabilities than non-shared clonotypes. Sampling was restricted to blood, and TCR repertoires in tissue are likely to differ from TCR repertoires in blood. Larger estimated clonotype richness was generally found for naive subsets than for memory subsets. Incomplete sequencing was indicated by rarefaction of sorted-subset datasets, despite the large sequencing depth. The genetic and exposure-history diversity represented was limited by the small number of donors. Across four donors, around 5% of naive CD4, 3% to 4% of naive CD8, roughly 2.3% of memory CD4, and 0.4% of memory CD8 clonotypes were shared.

A word on this clone: This clone's antigen is unknown. The record has no base qualities; no much larger clone is one base away.

The donors were healthy, HIV-negative adults with no recently reported acute infections or vaccinations. Every donor was a Caucasian adult living in Nashville, Tennessee, USA. CD4+ T cells were enriched through magnetic negative selection, after which naive cells were positively selected on CD45RA and the remaining negative fraction served as the memory subset. Blood was obtained by leukapheresis, after which PBMCs were separated by Ficoll-Histopaque density gradient centrifugation and cryopreserved in liquid nitrogen vapor phase. Purity and quantity of every magnetically sorted T cell population were checked by analytical flow cytometry. Genomic DNA was isolated from each sorted fraction and quantified by UV absorbance on a Nanodrop 2000c. For this chain, trimming is 4 bases at the V end and 4 bases at the J end, and the number of junction bases without a gene match is 3. CDR1 and CDR2, per the germline V gene, are SGHRS and YFSETQ. The CDR3 runs 13 residues from the cysteine to the phenylalanine. The sequence is cut down to CDR3 DNA, 39 bases in frame from base 1.

Using the deep immunoSEQ assay, TCR CDR3 regions were amplified from genomic DNA by multiplex PCR. Extracted genomic DNA from each cell subset was spread evenly across all wells of several immunoSEQ 96-well plates, with each plate serving as a replicate. For sorted subsets, about 200 ng genomic DNA, equal to tens of thousands of T cell genomes, was loaded into each replicate PCR. The purified libraries were quantified using a Qubit 3.0 fluorometer, sized with a Bioanalyzer 2100, and then quantified again using the KAPA Library Quantification kit. Each immunoSEQ 96-well plate was sequenced on its own single-read 150-cycle Illumina NextSeq 550 flow cell. The authors' analysis ran thus. Because the immunoSEQ output included only junctional sequences and no quality scores, the filtering could not be the same as the filtering used for full-length reads. Sequences were annotated with PyIR, a Python wrapper for IgBLAST v1.9, using IMGT germline references to assign V/J genes and CDR3. Reads were filtered out if the reads had weak V/J assignments (E-value above 1e-6), no CDR3, stop codons, out-of-frame junctions, or ambiguous translated residues. A V3J clonotype was defined by an identical inferred V gene, J gene, and CDR3 amino acid sequence. Percentage overlap between repertoires was calculated by dividing the number of shared unique clonotypes by the size of the smaller repertoire. Richness of each repertoire was evaluated using RTK rarefaction, the Chao1 estimator, and Recon v2.1 estimates of unobserved clonotypes. Generation probabilities for all TCRbeta clonotypes obtained by the gDNA method from a handful of donors were computed using OLGA. Sourced from immuneACCESS, this table was stored by TCRdb with only in-frame sequences that have V and J called. A share of the clones is absent; for the studies checked, an unresolved V gene accounts for under half, and the remainder has no known explanation. That table supplies the V and J calls and clone size; D and trimming were determined from the DNA. This sample is represented by approximately 620,000 clones; roughly 97% of them were singletons. The biggest ten clones account for approximately 0.057% of the sample.

The V and J genes are TRBV5-1 and TRBJ1-2, and 8 junctional nucleotides match TRBD1. Sequencing was done on a sample of naive CD4+ T cells sorted from blood. This specimen's cell subset or site label, per the study, means: CD45RA+ positively selected. This clonotype was sampled from a woman aged 25 to 39 in good health. The DNA sequence is as follows: TGCGCCAGCAGCCCAGGGGGCGGCTATGGCTACACCTTC. This sequence encodes CASSPGGGYGYTF.